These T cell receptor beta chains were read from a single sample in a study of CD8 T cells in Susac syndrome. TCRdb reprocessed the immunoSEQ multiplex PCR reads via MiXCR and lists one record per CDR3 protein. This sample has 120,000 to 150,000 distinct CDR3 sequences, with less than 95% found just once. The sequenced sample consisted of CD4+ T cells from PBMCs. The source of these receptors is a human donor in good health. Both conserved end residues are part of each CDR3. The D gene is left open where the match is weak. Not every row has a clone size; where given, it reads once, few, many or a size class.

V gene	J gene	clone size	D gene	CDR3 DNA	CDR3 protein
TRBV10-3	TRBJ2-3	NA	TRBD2	TGTGCCACCGGACTAGCTTCTCCCGATACGCAGTATTTT	CATGLASPDTQYF
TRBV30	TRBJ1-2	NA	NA	TGTGCCTGGAGTCGAGGGTACTATGGCTACACCTTC	CAWSRGYYGYTF
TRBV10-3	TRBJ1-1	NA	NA	TGTGCCATCAGTGATTACACTGAAGCTTTCTTT	CAISDYTEAFF
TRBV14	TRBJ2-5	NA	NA	TGTGCCAGCAGCCAAGATTGGGGAACTCAAGAGACCCAGTACTTC	CASSQDWGTQETQYF
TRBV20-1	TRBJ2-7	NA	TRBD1	TGCAGTGCAACCGACAGGGGGCCCTACGAGCAGTACTTC	CSATDRGPYEQYF
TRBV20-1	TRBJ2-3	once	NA	TGCGCAGTGAGGGAGGGGGCCTATACGCAGTATTTT	CAVREGAYTQYF
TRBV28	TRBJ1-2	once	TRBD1	TGTGCCAGCAGGGATCCGGGACAGGGAGGAGATGGCTACACCTTC	CASRDPGQGGDGYTF
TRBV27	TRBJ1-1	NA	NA	TGTGCCAGCAGCTTCCGGGACCCCCGGTATGACACTGAAGCTTTCTTT	CASSFRDPRYDTEAFF
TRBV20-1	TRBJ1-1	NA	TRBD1	TGCAGTGCCCTACCCCTGGACAGGAAGAACACTGAAGCTTTCTTT	CSALPLDRKNTEAFF
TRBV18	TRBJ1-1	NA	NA	TGTGCCAGCTCACCAGGGCTGGGGAACACTGAAGCTTTCTTT	CASSPGLGNTEAFF
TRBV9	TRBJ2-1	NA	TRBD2	TGTGCCAGCAGCCCCCGGACTAGCAAAAGCAATGAGCAGTTCTTC	CASSPRTSKSNEQFF
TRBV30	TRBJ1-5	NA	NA	TGTGCCTGGAGTGTCTTCGGGACATCACCTCAGCCCCAGCATTTT	CAWSVFGTSPQPQHF
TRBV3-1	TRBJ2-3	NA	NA	TGTGCCAGCAGCCAAGGGGTGGTGGATACGCAGTATTTT	CASSQGVVDTQYF
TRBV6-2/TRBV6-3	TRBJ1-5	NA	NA	TGTGCCAGCAGTTACTCGAGGGTTAGCAATCAGCCCCAGCATTTT	CASSYSRVSNQPQHF
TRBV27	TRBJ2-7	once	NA	TGTGCCAGCAGTTTATGGTTAGGGGGGACCTACGAGCAGTACTTC	CASSLWLGGTYEQYF
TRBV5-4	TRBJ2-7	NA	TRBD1	TGTGCCAGCAGCGGAGGGACAGGGCAGTACTACGAGCAGTACTTC	CASSGGTGQYYEQYF
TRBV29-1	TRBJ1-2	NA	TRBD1	TGCAGCGTTGCTCCCGGGACAGGAGGACCTAACTATGGCTACACCTTC	CSVAPGTGGPNYGYTF
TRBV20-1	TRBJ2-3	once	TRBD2	TGCAGTGCTAGCCCAGCAGCGGGAGGACAGATTGGCACAGATACGCAGTATTTT	CSASPAAGGQIGTDTQYF
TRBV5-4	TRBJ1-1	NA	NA	TGTGCCAGCAGCTCCCAGAGGGGGGCTGGAACTGAAGCTTTCTTT	CASSSQRGAGTEAFF
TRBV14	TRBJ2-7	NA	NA	TGTGCCAGCAGCCAAGGGCGGACGCAGTACTTC	CASSQGRTQYF
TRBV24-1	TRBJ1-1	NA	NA	TGTGCCACCAGTGAAGGTGGGGGTTTGAACACTGAAGCTTTCTTT	CATSEGGGLNTEAFF
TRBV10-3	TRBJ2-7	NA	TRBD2	TGTGCCATCAGGAGGGGACTAGCGGGAGGAAATGAGCAGTACTTC	CAIRRGLAGGNEQYF
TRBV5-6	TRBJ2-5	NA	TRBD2	TGTGCCAGCAGCCTAGCGGGAGGGTTGGTAGAGACCCAGTACTTC	CASSLAGGLVETQYF
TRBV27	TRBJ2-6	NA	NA	TGTGCCAGCAGTCCCCTCGGTGGGGCCAACGTCCTGACTTTC	CASSPLGGANVLTF
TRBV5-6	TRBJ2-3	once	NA	TGTGCCAGCAGCTTGGCCCTCCCACAGGGAACGCAGTATTTT	CASSLALPQGTQYF
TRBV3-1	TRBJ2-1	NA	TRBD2	TGTGCCAGCAGCCGCCCCGGGACTAGCCGGCATGAGCAGTTCTTC	CASSRPGTSRHEQFF
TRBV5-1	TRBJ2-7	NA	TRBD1	TGCGCCAGCAGCTCGGGACAGGGGGGCTCCTACGAGCAGTACTTC	CASSSGQGGSYEQYF
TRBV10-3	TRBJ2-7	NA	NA	TGTGCCATCAGTGAGTTTGGGGATACATTTGACGAGCAGTACTTC	CAISEFGDTFDEQYF
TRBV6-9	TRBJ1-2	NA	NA	TGTGCCAGCAGTTATTACAGGATAGACTATGGCTACACCTTC	CASSYYRIDYGYTF
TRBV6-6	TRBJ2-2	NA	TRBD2	TGTGCCAGCAGTTACCCTAGCGGGGCGAACACCGGGGAGCTGTTTTTT	CASSYPSGANTGELFF
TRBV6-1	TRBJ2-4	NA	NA	TGTGCCAGCAGTTCACGGTCCCAGGACATTCAGTACTTC	CASSSRSQDIQYF
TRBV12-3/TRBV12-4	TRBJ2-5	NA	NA	TGTGCCAGCAGTCAAAGGGAGACCCAGTACTTC	CASSQRETQYF
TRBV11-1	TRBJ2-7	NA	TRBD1	TGTGCCAGCAGCTTTCCCGGGACAGGGGACTACGAGCAGTACTTC	CASSFPGTGDYEQYF
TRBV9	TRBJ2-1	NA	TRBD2	TGTGCCAGCAGCGTAGCTACTAGGACTAGCGGGGTTGGATACAATGAGCAGTTCTTC	CASSVATRTSGVGYNEQFF
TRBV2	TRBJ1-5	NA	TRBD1	TGTGCCAGCAGCCTAGGACAGGGTCCTCAGCCCCAGCATTTT	CASSLGQGPQPQHF
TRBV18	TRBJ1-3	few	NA	TGTGCCAGCTCACCCCCGGGCTCTGGAAACACCATATATTTT	CASSPPGSGNTIYF
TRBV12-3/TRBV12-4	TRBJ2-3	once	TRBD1	TGTGCCAGCAGTCTCCGGGACAGGGGAACAGATACGCAGTATTTT	CASSLRDRGTDTQYF
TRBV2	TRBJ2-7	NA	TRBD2	TGTGCCAGCAGACTGAGACTAGCGGAGTCCTACGAGCAGTACTTC	CASRLRLAESYEQYF
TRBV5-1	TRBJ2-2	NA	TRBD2	TGCGCCAGCACGGGGGGGCGACGCACCGGGGAGCTGTTTTTT	CASTGGRRTGELFF
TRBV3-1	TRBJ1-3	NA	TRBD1	TGTGCCAGCAGCCAGACAGGGGGAGGAAACACCATATATTTT	CASSQTGGGNTIYF
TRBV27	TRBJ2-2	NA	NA	TGTGCCAGCAGTTTAAGGGGAGACGGCGCCGGGGAGCTGTTTTTT	CASSLRGDGAGELFF
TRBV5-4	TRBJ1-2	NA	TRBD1	TGTGCCAGCAGCCGCATAGGACAGGAGATCTATGGCTACACCTTC	CASSRIGQEIYGYTF
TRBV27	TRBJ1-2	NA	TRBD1	TGTGCCAGCAGTTCCCCGGGACAGCCGAACTATGGCTACACCTTC	CASSSPGQPNYGYTF
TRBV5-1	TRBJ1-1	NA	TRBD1	TGCGCCAGCAGCACGAGACAGGGGGTGAACACTGAAGCTTTCTTT	CASSTRQGVNTEAFF
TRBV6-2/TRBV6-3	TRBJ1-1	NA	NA	TGTGCCAGCAGTTCCAGGCAAAACACTGAAGCTTTCTTT	CASSSRQNTEAFF
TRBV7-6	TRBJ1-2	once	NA	TGTGCCAGCAGCCCCCGGGGGAACTATGGCTACACCTTC	CASSPRGNYGYTF
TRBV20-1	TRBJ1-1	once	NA	TGCAGTGCTACCGTGGCGGGTTCGGACACTGAAGCTTTCTTT	CSATVAGSDTEAFF
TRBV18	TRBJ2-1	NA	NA	TGTGCCAGCTCACCACGACGGCAGAGCAATGAGCAGTTCTTC	CASSPRRQSNEQFF
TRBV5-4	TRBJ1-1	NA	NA	TGTGCCAGCAACTCCGGCGGGGTGGACACTGAAGCTTTCTTT	CASNSGGVDTEAFF
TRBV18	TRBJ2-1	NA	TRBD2	TGTGCCAGCTCACTCGGGACTAACCGCGGTGAGCAGTTCTTC	CASSLGTNRGEQFF
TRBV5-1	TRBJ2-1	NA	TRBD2	TGCGCCAGCAGTCAACTAGCGGGAGCCATTAATGAGCAGTTCTTC	CASSQLAGAINEQFF
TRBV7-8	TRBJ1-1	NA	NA	TGTGCCAGCAGCTTACAGCAGAACACTGAAGCTTTCTTT	CASSLQQNTEAFF
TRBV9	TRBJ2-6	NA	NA	TGTGCCAGCAGCCCGCCGACAGTTATATACTCTGGGGCCAACGTCCTGACTTTC	CASSPPTVIYSGANVLTF